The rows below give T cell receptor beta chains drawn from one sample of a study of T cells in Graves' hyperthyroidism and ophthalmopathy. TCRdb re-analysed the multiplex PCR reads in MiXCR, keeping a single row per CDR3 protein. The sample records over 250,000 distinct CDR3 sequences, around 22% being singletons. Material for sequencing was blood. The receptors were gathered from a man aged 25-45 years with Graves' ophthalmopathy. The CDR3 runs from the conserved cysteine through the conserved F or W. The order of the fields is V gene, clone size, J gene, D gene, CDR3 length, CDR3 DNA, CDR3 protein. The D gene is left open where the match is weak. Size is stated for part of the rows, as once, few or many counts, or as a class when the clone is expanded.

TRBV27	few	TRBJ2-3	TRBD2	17	TGTGCCAGCAGTCCTCTCCCACTAGCGGGAGGTCCAGATACGCAGTATTTT	CASSPLPLAGGPDTQYF
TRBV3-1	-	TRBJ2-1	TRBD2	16	TGTGCCAGCAGCCCGCGAGGGCTAGCGGGAAAAAATGAGCAGTTCTTC	CASSPRGLAGKNEQFF
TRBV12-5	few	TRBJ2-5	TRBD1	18	TGTGCTAGTGGTACCCAACTTCCGGGACAGGGGGTGGGAGAGACCCAGTACTTC	CASGTQLPGQGVGETQYF
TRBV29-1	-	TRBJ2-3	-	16	TGCAGCGTTGTGGGACTCAACCTACAACACACAGATACGCAGTATTTT	CSVVGLNLQHTDTQYF
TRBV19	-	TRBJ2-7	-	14	TGTGCCAGTAGTAACCTGGGGGGCGGGGCCGAGCAGTACTTC	CASSNLGGGAEQYF
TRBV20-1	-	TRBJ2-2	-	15	TGCAGTGCCGGAAGGGGGGGGTTGGACACCGGGGAGCTGTTTTTT	CSAGRGGLDTGELFF
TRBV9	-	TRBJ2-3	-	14	TGTGCCAGCAGCCTCCGGGGAGACACAGATACGCAGTATTTT	CASSLRGDTDTQYF
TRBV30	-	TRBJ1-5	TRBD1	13	TGTGCCTGGAGTGGACAGGGTCATCAGCCCCAGCATTTT	CAWSGQGHQPQHF
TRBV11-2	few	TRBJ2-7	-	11	TGTGCCAGCACCTCTTACTACGAGCAGTACTTC	CASTSYYEQYF
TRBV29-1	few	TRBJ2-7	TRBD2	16	TGCAGCGTAGCGGGGGGTACTAGCGGGAGTTGGGACGAGCAGTACTTC	CSVAGGTSGSWDEQYF
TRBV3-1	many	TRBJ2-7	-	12	TGTGCCAGCAGCCACGGGTCGGCCGAGCAGTACTTC	CASSHGSAEQYF
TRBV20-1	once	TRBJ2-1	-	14	TGCAGTGCTAGAGACTCCCACCTTGAGTATGAGCAGTTCTTC	CSARDSHLEYEQFF
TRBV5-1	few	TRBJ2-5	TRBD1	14	TGCGCCAGCAGCACGGGACAGTGGGGAGAGACCCAGTACTTC	CASSTGQWGETQYF
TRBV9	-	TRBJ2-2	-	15	TGTGCCAGCAGCTCCCCCACGGCGAGGACCGGGGAGCTGTTTTTT	CASSSPTARTGELFF
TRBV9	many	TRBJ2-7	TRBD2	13	TGTGCCAGCAGCACGGGACTAAACTACGAGCAGTACTTC	CASSTGLNYEQYF
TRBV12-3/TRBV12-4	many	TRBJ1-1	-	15	TGTGCCAGCAGTGTATCCGGGGCATCTGATCAACGAGCTTTCTTT	CASSVSGASDQRAFF
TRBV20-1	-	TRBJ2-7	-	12	TGCAGTGCTCAGGGTAGCTCCTACGAGCAGTACTTC	CSAQGSSYEQYF
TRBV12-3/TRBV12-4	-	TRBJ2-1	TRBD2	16	TGTGCCAGCAGTCCCGGGCTAGCGGGAGGGAAGGATGAGCAGTTCTTC	CASSPGLAGGKDEQFF
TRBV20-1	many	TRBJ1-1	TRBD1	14	TGCAGTGCTAGAGCTATAATAGGACAGGGGAACGCTTTCTTT	CSARAIIGQGNAFF
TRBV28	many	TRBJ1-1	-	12	TGTGCCAGCAGAGCAACAGGCACTGAAGCTTTCTTT	CASRATGTEAFF
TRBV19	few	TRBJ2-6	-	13	TGTGCCAGTGGACCCTCTGGGGCCAACGTCCTGACTTTC	CASGPSGANVLTF
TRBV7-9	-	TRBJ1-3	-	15	TGTGCCAGCAGCTTCTACAGCAGCTCTGGAAACACCATATATTTT	CASSFYSSSGNTIYF
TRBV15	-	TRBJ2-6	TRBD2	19	TGTGCCACCAGCAGAGGAGGCCTAGCGGGAGGGCCTGGGGCCGACGTCCTGACTTTC	CATSRGGLAGGPGADVLTF
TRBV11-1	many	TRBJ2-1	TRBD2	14	TGTGCCAGTCAAACTAGCGGGATTTACAATGAGCAGTTCTTC	CASQTSGIYNEQFF
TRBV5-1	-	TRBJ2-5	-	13	TGCGCCAGCATGACAGCCTTCCAAGAGACCCAGTACTTC	CASMTAFQETQYF
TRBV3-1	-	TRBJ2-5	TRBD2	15	TGTGCCAGCAGCCAAGTCGGGGGGATGGGAGAGACCCAGTACTTC	CASSQVGGMGETQYF
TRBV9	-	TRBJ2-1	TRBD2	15	TGTGCCAGCAGCGCAGGACTAGCGGCCTACAATGAGCAGTTCTTC	CASSAGLAAYNEQFF
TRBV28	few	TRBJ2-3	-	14	TGTGCCAGCGTAGTAGGAGGAAGCACAGATACGCAGTATTTT	CASVVGGSTDTQYF
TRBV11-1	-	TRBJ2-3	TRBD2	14	TGTGCCAGCCAGTCTAGCGGGAGGGGGGATACGCAGTATTTT	CASQSSGRGDTQYF
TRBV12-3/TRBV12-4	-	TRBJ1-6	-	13	TGTGCCAGCAGATCAGGGGCCAATTCACCCCTCCACTTT	CASRSGANSPLHF
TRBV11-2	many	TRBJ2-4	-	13	TGTGCCAGCAGCTTTTCACTAGCAAACATTCAGTACTTC	CASSFSLANIQYF
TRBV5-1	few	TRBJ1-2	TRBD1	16	TGCGCCAGCAGCTGGAACAGGGGGGATGATTACTATGGCTACACCTTC	CASSWNRGDDYYGYTF
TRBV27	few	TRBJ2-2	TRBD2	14	TGTGCCAGCAAGAAAGCGGGAGGCACCGGGGAGCTGTTTTTT	CASKKAGGTGELFF
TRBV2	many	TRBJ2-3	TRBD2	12	TGTGCCACTAGCGGGAGGGCAGATACGCAGTATTTT	CATSGRADTQYF
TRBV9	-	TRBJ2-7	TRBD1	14	TGTGCCAGCAGCCCAGGGACAGGGCGGGCCGAGCAGTACTTC	CASSPGTGRAEQYF
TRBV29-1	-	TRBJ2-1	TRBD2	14	TGCAGCGTTGCGGGGTTAAGCGGGACTAATGAGCAGTTCTTC	CSVAGLSGTNEQFF
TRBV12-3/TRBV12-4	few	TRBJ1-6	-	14	TGTGCCAGCACCAGGAGCTCCTATAATTCACCCCTCCACTTT	CASTRSSYNSPLHF
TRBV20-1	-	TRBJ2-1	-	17	TGCAGTGCTAGAGATCGTGGTACGGTTAGCTCCTACAATGAGCAGTTCTTC	CSARDRGTVSSYNEQFF
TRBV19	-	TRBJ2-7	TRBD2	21	TGTGCCAGTAGTACGCAACCACAAAAACTCGGGTGGCGGGGGTCCCCCTACGAGCAGTACTTC	CASSTQPQKLGWRGSPYEQYF
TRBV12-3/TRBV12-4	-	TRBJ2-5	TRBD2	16	TGTGCCAGCAGTTTAGCGAGCCTAGCGGGAATGGAGACCCAGTACTTC	CASSLASLAGMETQYF
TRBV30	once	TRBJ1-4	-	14	TGTGCCTGGAGTGTCGGAGGGGTCGGTGAAAAACTGTTTTTT	CAWSVGGVGEKLFF
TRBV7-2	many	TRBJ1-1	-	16	TGTGCCAGCAGCTTAGTTCGGACCCTAACGAACACTGAAGCTTTCTTT	CASSLVRTLTNTEAFF
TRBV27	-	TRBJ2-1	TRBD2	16	TGTGCCAGCATCCATAGGGCGGGAGGGTCCTACAATGAGCAGTTCTTC	CASIHRAGGSYNEQFF
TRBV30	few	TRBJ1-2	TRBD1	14	TGTGCCTGGGCGACAGGGGCCCTTAACTATGGCTACACCTTC	CAWATGALNYGYTF
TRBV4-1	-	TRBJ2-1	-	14	TGCGCCAGCAGCCGTAGTCAGGAGGGCAATGAGCAGTTCTTC	CASSRSQEGNEQFF
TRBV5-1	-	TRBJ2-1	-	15	TGCGCCAGCAGCTTCAGTGCAAGCTCCTACAATGAGCAGTTCTTC	CASSFSASSYNEQFF
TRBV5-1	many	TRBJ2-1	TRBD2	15	TGCGCCAGCAGCTTACTTGCGGGAGCGATGAATGAGCAGTTCTTC	CASSLLAGAMNEQFF
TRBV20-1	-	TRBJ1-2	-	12	TGCAGTGCAAGTCAGATTAGCTATGGCTACACCTTC	CSASQISYGYTF
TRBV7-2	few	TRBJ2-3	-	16	TGTGCCAGCAGCTTTGGTACGAGGTTTAGCACAGATACGCAGTATTTT	CASSFGTRFSTDTQYF
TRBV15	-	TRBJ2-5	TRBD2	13	TGTGCCACCAGCAGAGAGGATGGGACTAGCGTCTACTTC	CATSREDGTSVYF
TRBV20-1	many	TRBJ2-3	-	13	TGCAGGCCCACTAGCCCCGGCACAGATACGCAGTATTTT	CRPTSPGTDTQYF